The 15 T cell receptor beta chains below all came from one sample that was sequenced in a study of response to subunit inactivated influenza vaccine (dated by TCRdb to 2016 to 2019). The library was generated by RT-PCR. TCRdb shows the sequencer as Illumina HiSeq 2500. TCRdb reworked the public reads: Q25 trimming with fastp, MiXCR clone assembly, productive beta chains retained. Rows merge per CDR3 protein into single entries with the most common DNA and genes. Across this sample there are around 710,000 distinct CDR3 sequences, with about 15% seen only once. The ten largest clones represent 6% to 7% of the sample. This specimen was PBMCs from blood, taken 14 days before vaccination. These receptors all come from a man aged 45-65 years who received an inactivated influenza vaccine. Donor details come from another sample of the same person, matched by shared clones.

The CDR3 is CASSFSTGTGNSPLHF. DNA of the CDR3: TGTGCCAGCAGCTTCTCAACAGGGACGGGTAATTCACCCCTCCACTTT. The chain carries TRBV7-2 and TRBJ1-6; TRBD1 might be the D (6 bases). Deletions cut 3 bases from V and 6 bases from J, with 15 bases between. Per the germline V gene, CDR1 is SGHTA and CDR2 is FQGNSA. CDR3 length: 16 residues.

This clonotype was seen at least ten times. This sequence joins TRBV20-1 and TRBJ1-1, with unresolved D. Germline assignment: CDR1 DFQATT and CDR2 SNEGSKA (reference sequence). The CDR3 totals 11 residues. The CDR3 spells CSLFRGAEAFF. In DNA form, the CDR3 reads TGCAGCCTCTTCCGAGGAGCTGAAGCTTTCTTT.

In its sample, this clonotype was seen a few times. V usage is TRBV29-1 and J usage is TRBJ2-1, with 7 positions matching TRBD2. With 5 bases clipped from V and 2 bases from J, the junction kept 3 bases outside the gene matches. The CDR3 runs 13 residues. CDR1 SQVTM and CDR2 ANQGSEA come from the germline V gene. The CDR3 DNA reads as TGCAGCGTTCACACTAGCGCCTACAATGAGCAGTTCTTC. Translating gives CSVHTSAYNEQFF.

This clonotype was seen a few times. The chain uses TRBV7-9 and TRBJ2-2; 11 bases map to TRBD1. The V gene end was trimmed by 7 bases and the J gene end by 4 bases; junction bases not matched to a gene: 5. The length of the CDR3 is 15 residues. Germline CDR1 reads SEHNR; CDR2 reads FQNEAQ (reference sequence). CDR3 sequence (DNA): TGTGCCAGCACCTGGGGGACAGGGGGCACCGGGGAGCTGTTTTTT. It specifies CASTWGTGGTGELFF.

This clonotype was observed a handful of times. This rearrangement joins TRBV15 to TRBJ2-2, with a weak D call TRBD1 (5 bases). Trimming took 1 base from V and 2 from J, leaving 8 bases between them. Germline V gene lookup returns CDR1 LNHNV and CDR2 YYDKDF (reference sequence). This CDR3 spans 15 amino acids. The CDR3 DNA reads TGTGCCACCAGCAGAGGTCAGGGCAACACCGGGGAGCTGTTTTTT. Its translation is CATSRGQGNTGELFF.

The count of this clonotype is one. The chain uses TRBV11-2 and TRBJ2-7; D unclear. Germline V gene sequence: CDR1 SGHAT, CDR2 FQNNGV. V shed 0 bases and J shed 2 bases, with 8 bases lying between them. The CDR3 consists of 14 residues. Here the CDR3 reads CASSLDVLTYEQYF. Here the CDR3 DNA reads TGTGCCAGCAGCTTAGATGTCCTAACCTACGAGCAGTACTTC.

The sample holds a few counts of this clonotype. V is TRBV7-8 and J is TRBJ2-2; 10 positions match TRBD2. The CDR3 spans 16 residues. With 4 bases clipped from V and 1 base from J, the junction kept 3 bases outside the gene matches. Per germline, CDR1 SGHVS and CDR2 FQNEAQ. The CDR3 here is CASSSVAGGNTGELFF. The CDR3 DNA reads TGTGCCAGCAGCTCCGTAGCGGGGGGGAACACCGGGGAGCTGTTTTTT.

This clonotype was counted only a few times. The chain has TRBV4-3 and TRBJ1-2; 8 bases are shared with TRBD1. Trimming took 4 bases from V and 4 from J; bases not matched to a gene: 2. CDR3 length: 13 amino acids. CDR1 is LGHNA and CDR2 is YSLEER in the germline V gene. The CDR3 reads CASSLDRAYGYTF. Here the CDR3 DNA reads TGCGCCAGCAGCCTGGACAGGGCCTATGGCTACACCTTC.

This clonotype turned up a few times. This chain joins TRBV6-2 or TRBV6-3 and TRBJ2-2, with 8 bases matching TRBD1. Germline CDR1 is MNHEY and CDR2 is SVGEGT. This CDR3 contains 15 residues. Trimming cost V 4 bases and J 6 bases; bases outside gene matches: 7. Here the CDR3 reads CASSFPGGMSGELFF. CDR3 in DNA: TGTGCCAGCAGTTTTCCAGGGGGCATGTCCGGGGAGCTGTTTTTT.

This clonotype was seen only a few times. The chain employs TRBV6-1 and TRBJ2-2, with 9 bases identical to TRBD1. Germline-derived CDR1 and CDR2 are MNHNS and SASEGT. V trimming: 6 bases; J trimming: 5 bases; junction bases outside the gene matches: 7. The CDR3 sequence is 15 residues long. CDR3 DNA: TGTGCCAGCAGACCGGGACAGGGTTTTACCGGGGAGCTGTTTTTT. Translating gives CASRPGQGFTGELFF.

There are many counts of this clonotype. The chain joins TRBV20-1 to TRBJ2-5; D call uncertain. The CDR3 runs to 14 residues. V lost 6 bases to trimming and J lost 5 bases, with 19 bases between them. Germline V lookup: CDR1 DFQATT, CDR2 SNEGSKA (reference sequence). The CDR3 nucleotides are TGCAGTGCCCCTGATTGGCGTGTTAGGGAGACCCAGTACTTC. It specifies CSAPDWRVRETQYF.

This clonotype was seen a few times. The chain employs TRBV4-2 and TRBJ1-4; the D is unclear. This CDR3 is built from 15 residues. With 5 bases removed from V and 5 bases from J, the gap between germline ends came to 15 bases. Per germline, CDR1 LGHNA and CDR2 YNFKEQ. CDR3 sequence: CASSSSSAPNEKLFF. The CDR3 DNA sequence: TGTGCCAGCAGCTCTAGTAGCGCCCCAAATGAAAAACTGTTTTTT.

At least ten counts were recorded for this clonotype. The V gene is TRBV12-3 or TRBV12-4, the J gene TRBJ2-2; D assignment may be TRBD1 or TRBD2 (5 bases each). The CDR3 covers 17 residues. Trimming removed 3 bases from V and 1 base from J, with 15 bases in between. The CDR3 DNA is TGTGCCAGCAGTTTGAAGGGACCAGCTTGGAACACCGGGGAGCTGTTTTTT. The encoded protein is CASSLKGPAWNTGELFF.

Written as DNA, the CDR3 is TGTGCCAGCAGCTTAGGCCGACTAGCGGGAGCGATGAATGAGCAGTTCTTC. As protein: CASSLGRLAGAMNEQFF. The chain employs TRBV7-3 and TRBJ2-1; 12 positions agree with TRBD2. The CDR3 is 17 residues long. The V gene's germline CDR1 is SGHTA and CDR2 FQGTGA. After removal of 2 bases from V and 7 bases from J, the junction contained 9 bases not matched to a gene.

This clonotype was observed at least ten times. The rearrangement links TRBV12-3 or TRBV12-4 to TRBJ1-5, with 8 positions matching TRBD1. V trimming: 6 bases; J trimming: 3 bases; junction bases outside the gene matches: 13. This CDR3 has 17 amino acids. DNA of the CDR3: TGTGCCAGCAGCCCGACAGGGGCCCGAGGCATCAATCAGCCCCAGCATTTT. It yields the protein CASSPTGARGINQPQHF.